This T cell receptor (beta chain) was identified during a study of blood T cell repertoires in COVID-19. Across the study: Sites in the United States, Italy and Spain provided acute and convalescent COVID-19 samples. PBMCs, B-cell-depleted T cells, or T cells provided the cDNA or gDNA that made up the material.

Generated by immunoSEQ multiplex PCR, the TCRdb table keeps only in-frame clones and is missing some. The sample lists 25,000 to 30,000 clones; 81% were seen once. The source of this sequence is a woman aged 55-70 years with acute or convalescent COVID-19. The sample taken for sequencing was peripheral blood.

CDR3: CASSPGVPGGYTF. The DNA of the CDR3 is TGTGCCAGCAGCCCGGGGGTTCCGGGTGGCTACACCTTC. J is TRBJ1-2 and V is TRBV3-1 (or the pseudogene TRBV3-2); TRBD1 is a possible D gene (5 bases). Between the trimmed V and J ends, which lost 4 bases and 7 bases, there was a span of 13 bases. Germline assignment: CDR1 LGHDT and CDR2 YNNKEL (reference sequence). The CDR3 is 13 residues long.